This T cell receptor beta chain was identified during a study of OX40 agonist ivuxolimab in advanced cancers. Trimming cost V 3 bases and J 2 bases, with 4 bases left between them. CDR1 and CDR2 from the germline V gene are SGHRS and YFSETQ. This CDR3 region has 12 residues. Assay: immunoSEQ multiplex PCR; the TCRdb copy retains only in-frame clones and omits some. The data show 65,000 to 85,000 clones, about 91% seen once. The rearrangement uses TRBV5-1 and TRBJ2-3; D uncertain. This clonotype was obtained from an adult with an advanced solid tumor such as melanoma, head and neck, liver or kidney cancer. Sequenced here: CD4+ or CD8+ T cells sorted from blood, sampled in a trial of the OX40 agonist ivuxolimab. CDR3 residues: CASSWDTDTQYF. The DNA of the CDR3 is TGCGCCAGCAGCTGGGACACAGATACGCAGTATTTT.